The 2 T cell receptor beta chains below all came from one sample that was sequenced in a study of T cells after yellow fever vaccination. TCRdb redid the calling of the 5' RACE reads with MiXCR, one entry per CDR3 protein. Of about 260,000 distinct CDR3 sequences in the sample, roughly 13% were seen once. The sequenced sample was CD4+ T cells sorted from PBMCs, obtained 45 days after the yellow fever booster vaccination. The receptors were sampled from a man aged 25 to 40 who received the YFV17D yellow fever vaccine.

The chain is built from TRBV3-1 and TRBJ1-5, with TRBD1 matching 8 bases. This CDR3 comprises 14 residues. CDR1 is LGHDT, CDR2 YNNKEL, per germline (reference sequence). The V segment lost 4 bases and the J segment 4 bases; nucleotides outside the gene matches: 3. Here the CDR3 DNA reads TGTGCCAGCAGCCCAGGGGGCCATAATCAGCCCCAGCATTTT. It translates to CASSPGGHNQPQHF.

This clonotype appeared a few times. The gene calls are TRBV20-1 and TRBJ1-2; 8 bases line up with TRBD1. Germline assignment: CDR1 DFQATT and CDR2 SNEGSKA (reference sequence). The CDR3 covers 14 residues. J gave up 5 bases and V 6 bases, and 11 bases lay outside the gene matches. The CDR3 loop reads CSARTGLLDYGYTF. The CDR3 nucleotides are TGCAGTGCACGGACAGGGCTACTTGATTATGGCTACACCTTC.